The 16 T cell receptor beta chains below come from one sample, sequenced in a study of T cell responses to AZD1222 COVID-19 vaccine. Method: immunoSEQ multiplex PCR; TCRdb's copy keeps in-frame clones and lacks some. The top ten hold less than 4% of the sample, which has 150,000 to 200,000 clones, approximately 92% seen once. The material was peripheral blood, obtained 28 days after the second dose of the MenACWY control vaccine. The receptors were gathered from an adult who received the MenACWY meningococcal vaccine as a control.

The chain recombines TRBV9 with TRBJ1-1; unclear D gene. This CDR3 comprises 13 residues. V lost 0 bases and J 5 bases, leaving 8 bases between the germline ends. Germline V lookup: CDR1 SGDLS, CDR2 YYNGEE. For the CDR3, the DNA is TGTGCCAGCAGCGTAGAGGCACGGACTGAAGCTTTCTTT. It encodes CASSVEARTEAFF.

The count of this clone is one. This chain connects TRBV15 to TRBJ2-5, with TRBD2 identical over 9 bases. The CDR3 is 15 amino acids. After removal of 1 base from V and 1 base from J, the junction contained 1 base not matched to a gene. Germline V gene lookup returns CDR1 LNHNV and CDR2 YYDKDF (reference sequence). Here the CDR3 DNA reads TGTGCCACCAGCAGAGCAGCGGGAGGCCAAGAGACCCAGTACTTC. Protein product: CATSRAAGGQETQYF.

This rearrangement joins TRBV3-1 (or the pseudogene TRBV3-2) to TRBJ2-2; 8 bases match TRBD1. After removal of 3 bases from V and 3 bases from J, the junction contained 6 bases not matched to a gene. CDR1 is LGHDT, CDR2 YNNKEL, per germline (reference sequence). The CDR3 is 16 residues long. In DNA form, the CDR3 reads TGTGCCAGCAGCCACTCGGACAGGGTCTACACCGGGGAGCTGTTTTTT. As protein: CASSHSDRVYTGELFF.

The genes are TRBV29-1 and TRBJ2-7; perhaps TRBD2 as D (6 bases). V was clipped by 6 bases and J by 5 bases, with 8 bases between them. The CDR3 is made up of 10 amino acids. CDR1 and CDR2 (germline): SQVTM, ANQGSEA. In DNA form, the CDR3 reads TGCAGCGTGGGACTGAACGAGCAGTACTTC. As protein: CSVGLNEQYF.

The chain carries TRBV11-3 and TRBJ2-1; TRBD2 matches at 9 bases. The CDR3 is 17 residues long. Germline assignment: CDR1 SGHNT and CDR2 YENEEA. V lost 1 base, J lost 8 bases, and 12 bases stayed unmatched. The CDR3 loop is CASSLGGWRREGHEQFF. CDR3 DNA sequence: TGTGCCAGCAGCTTAGGGGGTTGGAGGCGGGAGGGCCATGAGCAGTTCTTC.

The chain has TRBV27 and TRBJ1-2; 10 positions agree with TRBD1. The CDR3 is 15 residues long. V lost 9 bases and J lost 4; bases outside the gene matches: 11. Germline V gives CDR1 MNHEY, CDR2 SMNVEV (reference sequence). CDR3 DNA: TGTGCCAGTCGGAGGACAGGGGGAAAAGGCTATGGCTACACCTTC. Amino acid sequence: CASRRTGGKGYGYTF.

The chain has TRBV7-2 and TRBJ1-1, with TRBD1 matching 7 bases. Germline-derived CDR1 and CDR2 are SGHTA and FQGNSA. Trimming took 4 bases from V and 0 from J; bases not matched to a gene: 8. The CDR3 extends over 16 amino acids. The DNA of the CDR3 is TGTGCCAGCAGCTCAACCTCCGGGACAGTGAACACTGAAGCTTTCTTT. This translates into CASSSTSGTVNTEAFF.

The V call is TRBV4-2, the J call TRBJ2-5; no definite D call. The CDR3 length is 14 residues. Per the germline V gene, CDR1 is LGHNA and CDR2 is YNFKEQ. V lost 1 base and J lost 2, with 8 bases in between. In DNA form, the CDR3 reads TGTGCCAGCAGCCAAGCAAACGAGCAAGAGACCCAGTACTTC. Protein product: CASSQANEQETQYF.

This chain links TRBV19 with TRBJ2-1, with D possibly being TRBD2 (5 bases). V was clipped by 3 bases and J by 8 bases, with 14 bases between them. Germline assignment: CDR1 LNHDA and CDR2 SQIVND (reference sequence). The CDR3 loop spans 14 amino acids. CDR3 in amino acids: CASSIGGSRDEQFF. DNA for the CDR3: TGTGCCAGTAGTATCGGTGGGAGTAGGGATGAGCAGTTCTTC.

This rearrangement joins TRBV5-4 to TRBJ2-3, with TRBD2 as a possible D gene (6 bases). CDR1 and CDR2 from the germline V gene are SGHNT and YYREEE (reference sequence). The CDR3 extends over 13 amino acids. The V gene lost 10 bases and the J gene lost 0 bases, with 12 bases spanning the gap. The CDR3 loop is CALRAGSTDTQYF. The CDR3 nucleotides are TGTGCCCTTCGGGCGGGGAGCACAGATACGCAGTATTTT.

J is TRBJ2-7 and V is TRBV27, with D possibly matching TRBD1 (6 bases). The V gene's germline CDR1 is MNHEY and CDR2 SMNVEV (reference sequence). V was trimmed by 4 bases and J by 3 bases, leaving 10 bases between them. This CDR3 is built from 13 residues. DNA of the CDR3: TGTGCCAGCAGTTCCGGGACACACTACGAGCAGTACTTC. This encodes CASSSGTHYEQYF.

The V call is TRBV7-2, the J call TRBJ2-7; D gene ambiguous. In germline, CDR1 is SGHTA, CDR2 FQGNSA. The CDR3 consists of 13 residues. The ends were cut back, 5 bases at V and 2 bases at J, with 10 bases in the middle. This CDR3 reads CASSPNGPYEQYF. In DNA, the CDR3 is TGTGCCAGCAGCCCTAATGGGCCCTACGAGCAGTACTTC.

This CDR3 is CAWSPPGQGLNTEAFF. For the CDR3, the DNA is TGTGCCTGGAGTCCCCCGGGACAGGGCCTGAACACTGAAGCTTTCTTT. J is TRBJ1-1 and V is TRBV30; TRBD1 aligns across 9 bases. Germline V gene data show CDR1 as GTSNPN and CDR2 as SVGIG (reference sequence). The V gene end was trimmed by 2 bases and the J gene end by 0 bases; junction bases not matched to a gene: 7. This CDR3 region has 16 residues.

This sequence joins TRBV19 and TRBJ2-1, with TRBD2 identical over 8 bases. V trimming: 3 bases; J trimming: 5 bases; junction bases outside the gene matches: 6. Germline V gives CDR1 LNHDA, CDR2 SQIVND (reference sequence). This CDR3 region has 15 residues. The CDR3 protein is CASSMGASGHNEQFF. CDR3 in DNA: TGTGCCAGTAGTATGGGGGCTAGCGGGCACAATGAGCAGTTCTTC.

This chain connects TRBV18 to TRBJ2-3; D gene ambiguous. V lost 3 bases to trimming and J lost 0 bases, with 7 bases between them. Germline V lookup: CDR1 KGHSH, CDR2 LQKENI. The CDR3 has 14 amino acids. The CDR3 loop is CASSPGPSTDTQYF. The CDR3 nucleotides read TGTGCCAGCTCACCCGGGCCTAGCACAGATACGCAGTATTTT.

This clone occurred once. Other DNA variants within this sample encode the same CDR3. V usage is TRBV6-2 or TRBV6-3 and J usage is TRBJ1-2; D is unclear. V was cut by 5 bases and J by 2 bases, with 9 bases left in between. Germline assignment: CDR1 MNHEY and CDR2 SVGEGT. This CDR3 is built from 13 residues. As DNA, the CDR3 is TGTGCCAGCAGTCGAGACATCAACTATGGCTACACCTTC. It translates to CASSRDINYGYTF.